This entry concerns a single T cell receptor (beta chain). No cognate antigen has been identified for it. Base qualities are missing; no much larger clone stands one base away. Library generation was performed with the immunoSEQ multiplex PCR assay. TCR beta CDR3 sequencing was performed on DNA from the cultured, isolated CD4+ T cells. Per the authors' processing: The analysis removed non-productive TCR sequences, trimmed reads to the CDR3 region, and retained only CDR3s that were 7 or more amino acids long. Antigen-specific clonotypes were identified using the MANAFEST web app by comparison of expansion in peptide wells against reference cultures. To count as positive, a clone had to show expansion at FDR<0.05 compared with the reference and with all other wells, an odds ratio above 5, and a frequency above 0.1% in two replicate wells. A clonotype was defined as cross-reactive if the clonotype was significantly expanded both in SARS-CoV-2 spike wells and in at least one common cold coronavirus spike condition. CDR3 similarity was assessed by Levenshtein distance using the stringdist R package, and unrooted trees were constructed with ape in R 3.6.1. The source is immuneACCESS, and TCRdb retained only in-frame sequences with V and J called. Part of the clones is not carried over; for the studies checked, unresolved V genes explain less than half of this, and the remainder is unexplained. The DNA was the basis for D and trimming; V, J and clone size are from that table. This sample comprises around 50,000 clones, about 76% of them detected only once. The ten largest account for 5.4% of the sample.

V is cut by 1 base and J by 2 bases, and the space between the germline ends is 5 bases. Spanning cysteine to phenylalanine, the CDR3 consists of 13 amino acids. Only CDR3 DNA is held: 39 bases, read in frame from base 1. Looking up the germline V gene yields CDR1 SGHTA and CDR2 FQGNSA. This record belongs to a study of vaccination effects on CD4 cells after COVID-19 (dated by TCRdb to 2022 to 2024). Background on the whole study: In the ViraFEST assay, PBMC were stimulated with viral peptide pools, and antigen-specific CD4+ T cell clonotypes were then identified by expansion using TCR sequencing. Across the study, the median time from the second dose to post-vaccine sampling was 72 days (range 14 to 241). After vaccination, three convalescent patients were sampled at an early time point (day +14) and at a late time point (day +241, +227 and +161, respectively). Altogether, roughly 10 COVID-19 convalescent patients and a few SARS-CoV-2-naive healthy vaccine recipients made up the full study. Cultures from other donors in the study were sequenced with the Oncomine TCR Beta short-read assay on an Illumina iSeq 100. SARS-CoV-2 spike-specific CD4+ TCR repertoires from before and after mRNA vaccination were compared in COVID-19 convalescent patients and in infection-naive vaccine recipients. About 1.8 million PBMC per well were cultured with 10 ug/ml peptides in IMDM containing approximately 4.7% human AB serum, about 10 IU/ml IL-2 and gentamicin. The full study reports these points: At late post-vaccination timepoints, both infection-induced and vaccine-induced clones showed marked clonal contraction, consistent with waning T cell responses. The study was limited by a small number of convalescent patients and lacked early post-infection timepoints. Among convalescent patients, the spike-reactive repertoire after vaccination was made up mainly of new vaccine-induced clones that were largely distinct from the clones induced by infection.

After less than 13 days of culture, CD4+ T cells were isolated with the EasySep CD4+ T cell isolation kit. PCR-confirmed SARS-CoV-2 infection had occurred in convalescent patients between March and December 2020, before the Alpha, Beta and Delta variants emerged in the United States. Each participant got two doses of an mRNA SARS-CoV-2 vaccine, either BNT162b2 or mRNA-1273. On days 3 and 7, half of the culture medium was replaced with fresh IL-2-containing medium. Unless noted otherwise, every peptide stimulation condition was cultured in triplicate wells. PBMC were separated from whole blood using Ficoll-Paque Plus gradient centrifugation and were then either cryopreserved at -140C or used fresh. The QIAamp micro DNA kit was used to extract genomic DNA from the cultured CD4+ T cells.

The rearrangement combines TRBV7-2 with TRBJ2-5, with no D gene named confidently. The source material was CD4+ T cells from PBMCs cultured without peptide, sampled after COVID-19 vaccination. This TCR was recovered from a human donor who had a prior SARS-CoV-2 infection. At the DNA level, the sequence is TGTGCCAGCAGCTTAGTCCCGCAAGAGACCCAGTACTTC. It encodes CASSLVPQETQYF. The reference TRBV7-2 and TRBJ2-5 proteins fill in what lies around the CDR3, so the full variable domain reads GAGVSQSPSNKVTEKGKDVELRCDPISGHTALYWYRQSLGQGLEFLIYFQGNSAPDKSGLPSDRFSAERTGGSVSTLTIQRTQQEDSAVYLCASSLVPQETQYFGPGTRLLVL.